The entry below describes one TCR beta chain. What it binds is unknown. Alongside a J-beta primer mix, a sample-barcoded 5' primer served in a second PCR lasting roughly 7 to 11 cycles. All cDNA molecules were each tagged by a template-switch adaptor with 12 random nucleotides. TCRdb redid the calling of the 5' RACE reads with MiXCR, one entry per CDR3 protein. This sample has 500,000 to 550,000 distinct CDR3 sequences, with 24% found just once. Trimming took off 4 bases at V and 0 bases at J, with 13 bases between the two ends. Germline V CDR1 and CDR2: LNHNV, YYDKDF (reference sequence). The CDR3 runs 15 residues. The source of the sample is a study of blood T cells in healthy people across ages. Whole-study findings and limits: It was the long-lived donors that had more naive CD4+ cells and higher diversity than aged donors.

These same data were also listed under a study on T cells of mothers and their children.

The sequenced sample consisted of blood. The TCR sequence derives from a boy aged 10-17 years in good health. This sequence joins TRBV15 and TRBJ2-7; either TRBD1 or TRBD2 may fit D (5 bases each). Here the CDR3 reads CATSKGTGSSYEQYF. CDR3 in DNA: TGTGCCACCAGCAAAGGGACGGGGAGCTCCTACGAGCAGTACTTC.